This entry concerns a single T cell receptor beta chain. This sample is part of a study of blood T cell repertoires in COVID-19. Study overall: PBMCs, B-cell-depleted T cells, or T cells were the source of the cDNA or gDNA that made up the material.

The repertoire was sequenced with immunoSEQ multiplex PCR; TCRdb's copy has only in-frame clones and lacks some. Of 120,000 to 150,000 clones in the sample, over 70% were seen once. This CDR3 region has 11 residues. Germline CDR1 reads MDHEN; CDR2 reads SYDVKM. Germline trimming cut 6 bases from V and 7 bases from J; bases unmatched to any gene: 3. Sequences were obtained from peripheral blood. The clonotype comes from a man older than 75 with acute or convalescent COVID-19. This chain links TRBV28 with TRBJ2-7, with 7 bases matching TRBD1. CDR3 sequence (DNA): TGTGCCAGCAGCCTGGGACAGGAGCAGTACTTC. As protein: CASSLGQEQYF.